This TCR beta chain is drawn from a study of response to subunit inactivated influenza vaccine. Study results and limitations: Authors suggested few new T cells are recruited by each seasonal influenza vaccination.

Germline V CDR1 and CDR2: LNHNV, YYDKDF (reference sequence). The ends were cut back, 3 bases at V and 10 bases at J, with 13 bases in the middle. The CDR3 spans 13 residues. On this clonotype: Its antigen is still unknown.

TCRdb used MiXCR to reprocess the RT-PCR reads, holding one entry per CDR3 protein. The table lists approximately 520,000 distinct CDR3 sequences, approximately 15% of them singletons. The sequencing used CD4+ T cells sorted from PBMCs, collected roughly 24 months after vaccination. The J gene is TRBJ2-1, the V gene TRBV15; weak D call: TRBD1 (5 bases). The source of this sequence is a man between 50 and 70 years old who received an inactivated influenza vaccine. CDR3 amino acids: CATSRQQALEQFF. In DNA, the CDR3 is TGTGCCACCAGCAGGCAACAGGCCCTGGAGCAGTTCTTC. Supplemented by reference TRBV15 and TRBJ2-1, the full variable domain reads DAMVIQNPRYQVTQFGKPVTLSCSQTLNHNVMYWYQQKSSQAPKLLFHYYDKDFNNEADTPDNFQSRRPNTSFCFLDIRSPGLGDTAMYLCATSRQQALEQFFGPGTRLTVL.